A single T cell receptor beta chain is shown here with its context. This clone was observed a handful of times. It has no known antigen specificity. Qualities for individual bases were not recorded, and no much larger clone is one base off. The sample originates from a study of blood T cell repertoires in COVID-19 (dated by TCRdb to 2020 to 2022). Study-level background: Collaborator samples came from the United States, Italy and Spain and covered acute and convalescent phases of COVID-19. The material from the prospective study consisted of cDNA or gDNA derived from T cells, B-cell-depleted T cells, or PBMCs. Deeply sampled blood TCRbeta repertoires from subjects exposed to, actively infected with, or recovered from COVID-19 were included in the dataset. The repertoires were released in a freely available public database intended as a resource for research on the immune response to SARS-CoV-2. The samples were drawn from the first 160 participants of the ongoing ImmuneRACE study and from 950 to 1,500 subjects provided by 6 global collaborators. The sample metadata nearly always contained a de-identified subject ID, COVID-19 status, age in years and sex. Where available, HLA class I and class II types were taken from metadata supplied by the sample provider and were not determined by assay-based typing. What the study reported, not specific to this receptor: How much clinical and demographic metadata was included differed by source and by participant, and the metadata was provided uncurated.

Each collaborating institution followed its own protocols to collect whole blood in K2EDTA tubes. For TCRbeta analysis, collaborators shipped samples as frozen whole blood, isolated PBMCs, or DNA extracted from either of those sample types. TCRbeta CDR3 regions were amplified from genomic DNA using the immunoSEQ Assay, a bias-controlled multiplex PCR. On the authors' methods: The number of nucleated cells in each sample was estimated by amplification of reference gene primers within the assay. Sequence reads were collapsed and filtered to measure the absolute abundance of every unique TCRbeta CDR3 rearrangement. Productive Simpson clonality was computed per sample as the square root of Simpson's diversity index over productive rearrangements. The clones in this table, taken by TCRdb from immuneACCESS, are in-frame only. Not every clone is retained; where verified, under half of the shortfall comes from an unresolved V gene, and the cause of the rest is unknown. V and J calls and clone size are as listed in that table; D and trimming were resolved from the DNA. The sample has under 150,000 clones on record, 85% of them singletons. Of the sample, about 13% falls within the top ten clones.

The germline V gene (reference sequence) supplies CDR1 LNHDA and CDR2 SQIVND. The V end loses 7 bases and the J end loses 0 bases, and a stretch of 9 bases separates them. Taken from cysteine to phenylalanine, the CDR3 has 13 residues. Left in the record is the CDR3 DNA by itself, 39 bases read in frame from the first base. This receptor was taken from a human donor in a cohort sampled during active COVID-19. Sequences were obtained from peripheral blood. This chain is built from TRBV19 and TRBJ1-1, and perhaps TRBD1 as D gene, on 5 matching bases. The bases are TGTGCCAGTACCGACAGAATGAACACTGAAGCTTTCTTT. Its coded protein is CASTDRMNTEAFF.